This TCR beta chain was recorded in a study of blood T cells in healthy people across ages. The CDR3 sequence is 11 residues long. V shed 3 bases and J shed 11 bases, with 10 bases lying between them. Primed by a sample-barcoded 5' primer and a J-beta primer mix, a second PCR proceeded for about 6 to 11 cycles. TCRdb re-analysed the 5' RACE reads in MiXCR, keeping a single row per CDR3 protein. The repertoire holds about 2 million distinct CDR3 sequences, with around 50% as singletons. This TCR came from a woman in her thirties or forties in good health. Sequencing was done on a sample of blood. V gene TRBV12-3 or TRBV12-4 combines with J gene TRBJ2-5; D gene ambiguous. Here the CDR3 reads CASSLGYQQYF. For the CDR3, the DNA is TGTGCCAGCAGTTTGGGGTATCAGCAGTACTTC.